This T cell receptor beta chain is drawn from a study of beta chain features in type 1 diabetes. Study at large: Patient and healthy donor groups were alike in age, gender and cell yields. The study examined 107,917,701 sorted cells across all samples. Findings and caveats of the study: Shorter TCRB CDR3s, moderately but significantly so, marked every one of the four CD4+ subsets in Type 1 diabetes patients.

Based on CD45RO/CCR7/CD25/CD127/CD95/CD27, CD4+ regulatory, stem cell-like memory, naive and central memory cells were sorted. The germline V gene encodes CDR1 SGHTA and CDR2 FQGNSA. Losses at the gene ends were 4 bases for V and 6 bases for J; bases not matched to a gene: 14. The CDR3 is 17 residues long. Sequencing targeted expressed TCRB transcripts, as all isolated RNA had been reverse transcribed. There were 3.5 million or so reads on average in the naive, central memory and regulatory T cell samples. TCRdb's table, derived via immunoSEQ multiplex PCR, lists solely in-frame clones and lacks some. The table records around 250,000 clones, roughly an eighth of them present only once. This clone was detected a few times. Its antigen is not known.

The chain couples TRBV7-2 to TRBJ2-7; TRBD1 matches at 11 bases. The sequence was collected from a man aged 30 to 45 with type 1 diabetes. The sequenced material came from naive CD4+ T cells from blood. The DNA of the CDR3 is TGTGCCAGCAGCTCCGACGCTACCGGGACAGGGGGTTCCGAGCAGTACTTC. Translation: CASSSDATGTGGSEQYF.